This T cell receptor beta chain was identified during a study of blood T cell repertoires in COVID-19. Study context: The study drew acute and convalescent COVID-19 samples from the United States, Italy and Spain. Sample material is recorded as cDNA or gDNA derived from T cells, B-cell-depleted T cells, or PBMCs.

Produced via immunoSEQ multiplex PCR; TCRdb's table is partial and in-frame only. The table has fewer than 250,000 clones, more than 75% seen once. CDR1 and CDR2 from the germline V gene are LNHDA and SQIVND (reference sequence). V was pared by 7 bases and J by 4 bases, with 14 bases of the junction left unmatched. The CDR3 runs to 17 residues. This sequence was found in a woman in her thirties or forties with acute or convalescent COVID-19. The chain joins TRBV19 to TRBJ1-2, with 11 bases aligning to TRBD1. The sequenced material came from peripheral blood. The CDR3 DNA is TGTGCCAGTACCTCAGGCGGACAGGGGGCGGGCGGCTATGGCTACACCTTC. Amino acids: CASTSGGQGAGGYGYTF.